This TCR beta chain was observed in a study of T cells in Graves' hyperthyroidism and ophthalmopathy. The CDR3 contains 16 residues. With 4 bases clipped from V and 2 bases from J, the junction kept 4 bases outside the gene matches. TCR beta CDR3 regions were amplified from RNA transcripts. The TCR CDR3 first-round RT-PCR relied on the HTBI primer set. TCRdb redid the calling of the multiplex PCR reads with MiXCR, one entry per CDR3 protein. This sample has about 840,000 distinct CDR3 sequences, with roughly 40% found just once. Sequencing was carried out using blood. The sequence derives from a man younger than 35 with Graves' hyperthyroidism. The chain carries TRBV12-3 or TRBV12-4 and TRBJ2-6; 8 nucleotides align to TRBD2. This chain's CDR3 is CASSSMRGAGANVLTF. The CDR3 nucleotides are TGTGCCAGCAGTTCCATGCGGGGGGCTGGGGCCAACGTCCTGACTTTC.